These 13 T cell receptor beta chains were all obtained from the same sample, sequenced in a study of regulatory T cells in long-lasting Graves disease. Time point here: newly diagnosed GD, antithyroid drugs for less than 3 months. PBMC-derived RNA was used for the TCR library. Sequencing libraries for TCR beta were prepared with iRepertoire HTBI primers and Arm-PCR of CDR3 regions. MiXCR was run by TCRdb on the multiplex PCR reads, yielding one entry per CDR3 protein. The table shows some 320,000 distinct CDR3 sequences, with 15% to 20% occurring only once. The sequencing used peripheral blood mononuclear cells (PBMCs), collected at new diagnosis, from a patient treated with antithyroid drugs. These receptors came from a female donor with Graves disease.

J is TRBJ2-5 and V is TRBV5-1, with 8 bases identical to TRBD1. Germline-derived CDR1 and CDR2 are SGHRS and YFSETQ. The CDR3 spans 16 residues. The V and J ends lost 0 bases and 0 bases, in that order; junction bases with no gene match: 4. The CDR3 DNA reads as TGCGCCAGCAGCTTGGGTCCGGACAGGGACCAAGAGACCCAGTACTTC. Amino acids: CASSLGPDRDQETQYF.

V is TRBV28 and J is TRBJ1-4; TRBD1 agrees at 9 bases. CDR3 length: 16 residues. The V gene end was trimmed by 5 bases and the J gene end by 4 bases; junction bases not matched to a gene: 8. Germline V lookup: CDR1 MDHEN, CDR2 SYDVKM. The CDR3 loop is CASSEAGQGYNEKLFF. The CDR3 bases are TGTGCCAGCAGTGAAGCCGGACAGGGGTATAATGAAAAACTGTTTTTT.

At least ten counts were recorded for this clonotype. The chain carries TRBV6-1 and TRBJ2-7; tentative D call: TRBD1 (6 bases). Trimming took off 4 bases at V and 2 bases at J, with 24 bases between the two ends. The length of the CDR3 is 18 residues. CDR1 MNHNS and CDR2 SASEGT come from the germline V gene. CDR3 amino acids: CASSGGTYQGIGTYEQYF. The CDR3 nucleotides are TGTGCCAGCAGTGGGGGGACGTACCAGGGGATTGGGACCTACGAGCAGTACTTC.

This clonotype has at least ten counts. This chain joins TRBV2 and TRBJ2-5; TRBD2 agrees at 10 bases. This CDR3 contains 15 residues. In germline, CDR1 is SNHLY, CDR2 FYNNEI. The trim removed 7 bases at V and 5 bases at J, leaving 10 bases unmatched. The CDR3 loop is CASTEREGIWETQYF. CDR3 nucleotide sequence: TGTGCCAGCACCGAGCGGGAGGGGATATGGGAGACCCAGTACTTC.

This clonotype was detected many times. The J gene is TRBJ1-1, the V gene TRBV7-9; D is unresolved. The CDR3 runs 12 residues. Germline assignment: CDR1 SEHNR and CDR2 FQNEAQ (reference sequence). Trimming took 1 base from V and 5 from J, leaving 5 bases between them. The CDR3 reads CASSLGRTEAFF. The CDR3 DNA is TGTGCCAGCAGCTTAGGCAGGACTGAAGCTTTCTTT.

The sample holds a few counts of this clonotype. The chain combines TRBV11-3 with TRBJ2-3; no clear D. The ends were cut back, 1 base at V and 2 bases at J, with 10 bases in the middle. The CDR3 is 15 residues long. Germline V gene data show CDR1 as SGHNT and CDR2 as YENEEA. CDR3 sequence reads: CASSLVRANTDTQYF. CDR3 DNA: TGTGCCAGCAGCTTAGTTCGGGCCAACACAGATACGCAGTATTTT.

This clonotype was seen ten or more times. This chain uses TRBV7-3 with TRBJ2-7; possible D gene TRBD2, 6 bases. The CDR3 is made up of 13 amino acids. The germline V gene encodes CDR1 SGHTA and CDR2 FQGTGA. V was shortened by 0 bases and J by 3 bases, with 6 bases between the two germline ends. The CDR3 nucleotides are TGTGCCAGCAGCTTAACGACTAGCTACGAGCAGTACTTC. Translation: CASSLTTSYEQYF.

At least ten counts were recorded for this clonotype. The chain couples TRBV12-3 or TRBV12-4 to TRBJ2-3; D gene uncertain. The CDR3 is made up of 14 amino acids. V was trimmed by 0 bases and J by 7 bases, leaving 11 bases between them. The CDR3 is CASSLAGIIHTQYF. The CDR3 DNA reads TGTGCCAGCAGTTTAGCGGGGATTATCCATACGCAGTATTTT.

This clonotype came up many times. The CDR3 coding sequence is TGTGCCAGCAGTTTAGCAACACGGTCTAATGAAAAACTGTTTTTT. Its protein is CASSLATRSNEKLFF. The V and J genes are TRBV28 and TRBJ1-4; D call uncertain. The CDR3 loop spans 15 amino acids. Germline assignment: CDR1 MDHEN and CDR2 SYDVKM. Trimming removed 2 bases from V and 3 bases from J, with 10 bases in between.

This clonotype occurred many times. J is TRBJ1-3 and V is TRBV12-3 or TRBV12-4; maybe TRBD1 (5 bases). The CDR3 has 14 residues. V lost 3 bases and J lost 2, with 8 bases in between. The DNA of the CDR3 is TGTGCCAGCAGTTTGGGGGGACCTGGAAACACCATATATTTT. Translation: CASSLGGPGNTIYF.

The rearrangement joins TRBV5-1 to TRBJ2-3; 9 nucleotides align to TRBD1. V lost 2 bases and J lost 4; bases outside the gene matches: 5. The CDR3 contains 15 residues. Germline CDR1 SGHRS, CDR2 YFSETQ. The CDR3, as DNA: TGCGCCAGCAGCTTAGGGACAGGGACGGCAGATACGCAGTATTTT. Translation: CASSLGTGTADTQYF.

Note on this clonotype: A far larger clone differs by one base, so this is likely a read error. The chain links TRBV2 to TRBJ2-7, with TRBD2 identical over 8 bases. CDR1 is SNHLY, CDR2 FYNNEI, per germline. The CDR3 loop spans 16 amino acids. V lost 3 bases, J lost 5 bases, and 12 bases stayed unmatched. The CDR3, as DNA: TGTGCCAGCAGTGAGACCTCGAGCGGGAGATCGGACGAGCAGTACTTC. Translation: CASSETSSGRSDEQYF.

This clonotype was detected ten times or more. V gene TRBV27 combines with J gene TRBJ1-1; tentative D call: TRBD1 (5 bases). The CDR3 spans 15 residues. CDR1 and CDR2 from the germline V gene are MNHEY and SMNVEV (reference sequence). With 2 bases removed from V and 5 bases from J, the gap between germline ends came to 15 bases. The CDR3: CASSLAPGGETEAFF. Here the CDR3 DNA reads TGTGCCAGCAGTTTAGCGCCGGGGGGGGAGACTGAAGCTTTCTTT.